This T cell receptor (beta chain) was recorded in a study of CD8 T cells in ankylosing spondylitis (TCRdb year 2017). In terms of the full investigation: T cell receptor beta repertoires were profiled in healthy donors and ankylosing spondylitis patients so that disease-linked TCR variants could be found. The full study cohort was made up of 25 ankylosing spondylitis patients and 108 healthy donors. Peripheral blood samples were taken, and synovial fluid was additionally collected from ankylosing spondylitis patients. Points the paper makes about the study in general: A CD8+ phenotype was shown by the disease-linked clones, which were found at relatively low frequencies in peripheral blood. The disease-linked clones were reported to be significantly enriched in matched synovial fluid samples from ankylosing spondylitis patients. Some TCR beta motif variants had previously been reported in synovial fluid and blood of reactive arthritis patients, which suggested common disease-initiation mechanisms. Blood from ankylosing spondylitis patients appeared to be characterized by a TCR beta motif composed of roughly 8 highly homologous amino acid variants.

The CDR3 spans 12 residues, from the cysteine through the phenylalanine. The entry retains the CDR3 DNA only, 36 bases that are in frame from base 1. Trimming removed 2 bases from V and 4 bases from J, leaving 6 bases between the germline ends. The germline V gene provides CDR1 SGHDT and CDR2 YYEEEE. This clonotype was detected ten times or more. What this receptor recognizes is not known. No per-base quality is available; no much larger clone lies one base away. The sequencing machine was an Illumina HiSeq 2500. TCR beta libraries were prepared by quantitative 5'-RACE with molecular barcodes. The authors' analysis ran thus. A new computational method, built on a probabilistic model of VDJ rearrangement, was used to identify disease-linked TCR variants. TCRdb took the public reads, trimmed them with fastp at Q25, ran MiXCR for clone calling and kept in-frame beta chains. Under each unique CDR3 protein, matching rows form one entry showing the most common genes and DNA. V and J calls and clone size were set by TCRdb, not the authors. The sample table records approximately 290,000 distinct CDR3 sequences; under 25% of these occur just once. The ten most abundant clones make up approximately 3.7% of the sample.

The receptor's source is a female donor with ankylosing spondylitis or in good health (not recorded which). The rearranged chain carries TRBV5-6 and TRBJ2-5; no confident D gene assignment can be made. The source material was blood, either unsorted or a sorted T cell fraction (not recorded which). The sequence in DNA is TGTGCCAGCAGCTTAGGCCTAGAGACCCAGTACTTC. The encoded protein is CASSLGLETQYF.